These 20 T cell receptor beta chains came from one sample sequenced in a study of T and B cells in COVID-19 patients. BIOMED2 TRB-A/B primer pools were used in multiplex TRB PCR. TCRdb redid the calling of the multiplex PCR reads with MiXCR, one entry per CDR3 protein. Altogether thousands of distinct CDR3 sequences are present, roughly 25% being singletons, with the ten largest covering around 20%. From blood, roughly 250-550 ng of genomic DNA served as TRB template. The sample consisted of blood. Receptors were obtained from a human donor with active COVID-19.

The rearrangement joins TRBV7-9 to TRBJ2-7; D is undetermined. The V end was cut by 5 bases, the J end by 0 bases, with 8 bases between. Germline V gene sequence: CDR1 SEHNR, CDR2 FQNEAQ (reference sequence). This CDR3 is built from 13 residues. For the CDR3, the DNA is TGTGCCAGCAGCGTTTCGGGCTCCTACGAGCAGTACTTC. It encodes CASSVSGSYEQYF.

This clonotype was recorded at least ten times. This chain uses TRBV6-4 with TRBJ2-4; weak D call: TRBD1 (6 bases). The CDR3 runs to 13 residues. Germline assignment: CDR1 MRHNA and CDR2 SNTAGT. V was cut by 5 bases and J by 9 bases, with 14 bases left in between. In DNA form, the CDR3 reads TGTGCCAGCAGTCAAACAGGGAAGGGCATTCAGTACTTC. Translating gives CASSQTGKGIQYF.

This clonotype qualifies as medium-sized. The rearrangement joins TRBV27 to TRBJ2-1; D assignment may be TRBD1 or TRBD2 (5 bases each). Per the germline V gene, CDR1 is MNHEY and CDR2 is SMNVEV (reference sequence). The CDR3 loop spans 16 amino acids. Trimming removed 6 bases at V and 3 bases at J, with 18 bases between. CDR3 sequence: CASSLDASRVYNEQFF. The CDR3 DNA sequence: TGTGCCAGCAGCTTAGATGCTAGCAGGGTCTACAATGAGCAGTTCTTC.

In its sample, this clonotype is medium-sized. The V gene is TRBV12-3 or TRBV12-4, the J gene TRBJ1-3, with D tentatively TRBD1 (5 bases). The CDR3 runs 12 residues. The CDR3 DNA follows: TGTGCTGGGGGAAGGGGAGGAAACACCATATATTTT. Amino acids: CAGGRGGNTIYF.

This clonotype is medium-sized by share. This chain connects TRBV19 to TRBJ2-1; no clear D gene. Trimming left V 7 bases short and J 1 base short, with 14 bases between. Germline-derived CDR1 and CDR2 are LNHDA and SQIVND (reference sequence). This CDR3 has 15 residues. The CDR3 sequence: CASTNALFSYNEQFF. Here the CDR3 DNA reads TGTGCCAGTACCAATGCACTTTTTTCCTACAATGAGCAGTTCTTC.

This clonotype was detected a few times. This rearrangement joins TRBV7-9 to TRBJ2-1; D is uncertain. V lost 2 bases to trimming and J lost 9 bases, with 5 bases between them. Germline CDR1 reads SEHNR; CDR2 reads FQNEAQ (reference sequence). The CDR3 is 11 residues long. DNA for the CDR3: TGTGCCAGCAGCTTACAGACTGAGCAGTTCTTC. It specifies CASSLQTEQFF.

This chain connects TRBV11-1 to TRBJ2-3, with D uncertain. This CDR3 is 13 amino acids long. Looked up from germline, CDR1 is SGHAT and CDR2 is FQDESV (reference sequence). Trimming removed 3 bases at V and 0 bases at J, with 4 bases between. The CDR3 here is CASSLDSTDTQYF. In nucleotides, the CDR3 is TGTGCCAGCAGCTTGGACAGCACAGATACGCAGTATTTT.

This clonotype is medium-sized (0.01 to 0.1%) by share. The genes are TRBV19 and TRBJ1-6, with TRBD1 matching over 8 bases. The CDR3 sequence is 15 residues long. V was pared by 6 bases and J by 4 bases, with 5 bases of the junction left unmatched. The V gene's germline CDR1 is LNHDA and CDR2 SQIVND (reference sequence). The CDR3 bases are TGTGCCAGTAGCAGCGGACAGGGTTATAATTCACCCCTCCACTTT. This encodes CASSSGQGYNSPLHF.

V usage is TRBV11-2 and J usage is TRBJ2-3; D might be TRBD2 (6 bases). Trimming took 3 bases from V and 9 from J, leaving 13 bases between them. This CDR3 spans 13 amino acids. Per the germline V gene, CDR1 is SGHAT and CDR2 is FQNNGV. The CDR3, as DNA: TGTGCCAGCAGCTTGGAGGGAGCAGGAACGCAGTATTTT. Protein sequence: CASSLEGAGTQYF.

V gene TRBV2 combines with J gene TRBJ2-3, with 14 bases fitting TRBD2. This CDR3 is built from 13 residues. V shed 9 bases and J 14 bases; nucleotides not matched to a gene: 10. Germline V gives CDR1 SNHLY, CDR2 FYNNEI. As DNA, the CDR3 is TGTGCCAGAACGGGGACTAGCGGGAGAATGATGTATTTT. Protein product: CARTGTSGRMMYF. Based on the CDR3 plus reference TRBV2 and TRBJ2-3, the full variable domain is EPEVTQTPSHQVTQMGQEVILRCVPISNHLYFYWYRQILGQKVEFLVSFYNNEISEKSEIFDDQFSVERPDGSNFTLKIRSTKLEDSAMYFCARTGTSGRMMYFGPGTRLTVL.

The J gene is TRBJ1-5, the V gene TRBV7-2, with no clear D. Germline CDR1 SGHTA, CDR2 FQGNSA. The V end was cut by 0 bases, the J end by 5 bases, with 5 bases between. CDR3 size: 13 residues. For the CDR3, the DNA is TGTGCCAGCAGCTTAGCTATATATCAGCCCCAGCATTTT. This sequence encodes CASSLAIYQPQHF.

This rearrangement joins TRBV7-2 to TRBJ2-2, with 9 bases lining up with TRBD2. Trimming took 5 bases from V and 6 from J; bases not matched to a gene: 10. CDR1 is SGHTA and CDR2 is FQGNSA in the germline V gene. The CDR3 consists of 16 residues. CDR3: CASSLRFLAGAGELFF. Here the CDR3 DNA reads TGTGCCAGCAGCCTACGATTCTTAGCGGGGGCCGGGGAGCTGTTTTTT.

Ten or more counts support this clonotype. V usage is TRBV6-5 and J usage is TRBJ1-2, with TRBD1 as a possible D gene (6 bases). Trimming took 7 bases from V and 4 from J, leaving 13 bases between them. In germline, CDR1 is MNHEY, CDR2 SVGAGI. The CDR3 is made up of 13 amino acids. The CDR3 loop reads CASTSTGFYGYTF. The CDR3 DNA reads TGTGCCAGCACCTCAACAGGGTTCTATGGCTACACCTTC.

The chain is built from TRBV29-1 and TRBJ1-5, with 8 bases matching TRBD1. Germline lookup yields CDR1 SQVTM and CDR2 ANQGSEA. The CDR3 sequence is 14 residues long. J lost 6 bases, V lost 6 bases, and 10 bases had no gene match. The DNA of the CDR3 is TGCAGCGTACGGACAGGGAGGGAAGGTCAGCCCCAGCATTTT. Translation gives CSVRTGREGQPQHF.

This clonotype was picked up a small number of times. The chain joins TRBV5-1 to TRBJ2-7; 10 positions match TRBD2. In germline, CDR1 is SGHRS, CDR2 YFSETQ. Germline trimming cut 0 bases from V and 2 bases from J; bases unmatched to any gene: 5. This CDR3 comprises 16 residues. The CDR3 is CASSLASLAGAYEQYF. In nucleotides, the CDR3 is TGCGCCAGCAGCTTGGCCTCTCTAGCGGGGGCCTACGAGCAGTACTTC.

Comments on this clonotype: This may come from a read error, since a much larger clone is one base off. The chain has TRBV18 and TRBJ1-1; D remains ambiguous. The CDR3 has 15 residues. Germline V gene lookup returns CDR1 KGHSH and CDR2 LQKENI. This CDR3 is CASSPWANENIEAFF. DNA of the CDR3: TGTGCCAGCTCACCTTGGGCGAATGAGAACATTGAAGCTTTCTTT.

Many counts were recorded for this clonotype. This chain joins TRBV18 and TRBJ2-7; 8 positions match TRBD1. The germline V gene encodes CDR1 KGHSH and CDR2 LQKENI. CDR3 length: 14 residues. J lost 2 bases, V lost 3 bases, and 3 bases had no gene match. The CDR3 DNA follows: TGTGCCAGCTCACCGGGACAGGAAGCCTACGAGCAGTACTTC. Translating it yields CASSPGQEAYEQYF. Full variable domain (missing parts from reference TRBV18 and TRBJ2-7): NAGVMQNPRHLVRRRGQEARLRCSPMKGHSHVYWYRQLPEEGLKFMVYLQKENIIDESGMPKERFSAEFPKEGPSILRIQQVVRGDSAAYFCASSPGQEAYEQYFGPGTRLTVT.

The gene calls are TRBV20-1 and TRBJ2-1; TRBD2 aligns across 9 bases. The CDR3 sequence is 16 residues long. Looked up from germline, CDR1 is DFQATT and CDR2 is SNEGSKA (reference sequence). The V segment lost 3 bases and the J segment 2 bases; nucleotides outside the gene matches: 8. The CDR3 sequence is CSARVFSGGPYNEQFF. The CDR3 DNA reads TGCAGTGCTAGGGTATTTAGCGGGGGCCCCTACAATGAGCAGTTCTTC.

This clonotype was seen only once. The rearrangement joins TRBV6-5 to TRBJ2-7, with 9 bases fitting TRBD2. The CDR3 sequence is 17 residues long. Germline CDR1 reads MNHEY; CDR2 reads SVGAGI. The junction had 8 bases not matched to a gene; V was cut back by 2 bases and J by 0 bases. The CDR3 loop is CASSYKTSGVSSYEQYF. The CDR3 coding sequence is TGTGCCAGCAGTTACAAGACTAGCGGAGTGAGCTCCTACGAGCAGTACTTC.

This clonotype is medium-sized by share. The chain joins TRBV6-2 or TRBV6-3 to TRBJ2-7; no firm D call. The V end lost 5 bases, the J end lost 2 bases, and 13 bases lay between the germline ends. The CDR3 is 14 residues long. CDR1 is MNHEY and CDR2 is SVGEGT in the germline V gene. CDR3 sequence: CASSPPKGPYEQYF. In DNA form, the CDR3 reads TGTGCCAGCAGTCCTCCAAAGGGTCCCTACGAGCAGTACTTC.